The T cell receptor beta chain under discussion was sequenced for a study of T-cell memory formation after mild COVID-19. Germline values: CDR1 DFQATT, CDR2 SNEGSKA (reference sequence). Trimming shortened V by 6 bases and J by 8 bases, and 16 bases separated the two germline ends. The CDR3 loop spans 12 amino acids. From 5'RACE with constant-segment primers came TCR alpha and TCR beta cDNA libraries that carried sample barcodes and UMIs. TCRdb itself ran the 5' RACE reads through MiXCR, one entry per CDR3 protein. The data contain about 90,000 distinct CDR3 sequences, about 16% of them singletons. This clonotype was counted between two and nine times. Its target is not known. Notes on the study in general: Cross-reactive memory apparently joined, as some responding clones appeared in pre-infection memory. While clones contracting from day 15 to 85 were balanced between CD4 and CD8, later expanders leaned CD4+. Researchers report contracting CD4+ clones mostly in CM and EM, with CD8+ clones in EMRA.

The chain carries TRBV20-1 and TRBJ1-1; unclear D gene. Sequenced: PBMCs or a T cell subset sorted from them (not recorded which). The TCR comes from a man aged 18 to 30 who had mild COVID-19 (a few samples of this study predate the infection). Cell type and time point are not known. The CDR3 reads CSARLGEREAFF. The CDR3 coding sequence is TGCAGTGCCCGGCTCGGGGAGAGGGAAGCTTTCTTT.